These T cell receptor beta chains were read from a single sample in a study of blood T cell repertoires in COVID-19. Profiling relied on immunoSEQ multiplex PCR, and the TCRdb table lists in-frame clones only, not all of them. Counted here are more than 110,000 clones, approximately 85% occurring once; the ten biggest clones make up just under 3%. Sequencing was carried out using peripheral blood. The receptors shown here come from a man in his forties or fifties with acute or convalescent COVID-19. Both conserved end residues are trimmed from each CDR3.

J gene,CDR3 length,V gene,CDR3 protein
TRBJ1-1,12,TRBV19,ASSIGGVNTEAF
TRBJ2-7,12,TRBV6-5,ASRRTGSSYEQY
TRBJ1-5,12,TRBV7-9,ASSLDGDNQPQH
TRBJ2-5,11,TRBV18,ASSPGDEETQY
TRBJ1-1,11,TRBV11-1,ASSTTGPAEAF
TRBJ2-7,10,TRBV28,ASSLASYEQY
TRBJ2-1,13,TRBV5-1,ASSLWVETSNEQF
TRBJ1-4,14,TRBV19,AAAPGTLLTNEKLF
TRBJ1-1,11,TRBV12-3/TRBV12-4,ASSLNWNTEAF
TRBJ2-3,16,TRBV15,ATSRDPPTSGMEDTQY
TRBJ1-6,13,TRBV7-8,ASSSTGGSNSPLH
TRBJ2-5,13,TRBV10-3,AISDPETGKETQY
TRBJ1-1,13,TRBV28,ASRLGGLMNTEAF
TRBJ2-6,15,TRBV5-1,ASRSHREGAGANVLT
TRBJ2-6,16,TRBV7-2,ASSSGTGGYSGANVLT
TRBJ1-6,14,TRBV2,ASKRQPQLHNSPLH
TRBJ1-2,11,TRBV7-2,ASRTGTLYGYT
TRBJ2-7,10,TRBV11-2,ASRSTGYEQY
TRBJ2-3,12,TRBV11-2,ASSPDRLTDTQY
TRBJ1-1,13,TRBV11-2,ASSPGTVMNTEAF
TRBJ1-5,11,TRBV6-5,ASSRRGNQPQH
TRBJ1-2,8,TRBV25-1,ASRAYGYT
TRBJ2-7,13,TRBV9,ASSGGQAYPYEQY
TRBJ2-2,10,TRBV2,ASSSGTGELF
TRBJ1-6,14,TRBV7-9,ASSPDRSLGNSPLH
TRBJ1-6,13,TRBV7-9,ASSQGQGWYSPLH
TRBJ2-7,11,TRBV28,ASGRDRGYEQY
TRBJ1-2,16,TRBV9,ASSALPGQGIINYGYT
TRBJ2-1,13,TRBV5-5,ASSFVDRTYNEQF
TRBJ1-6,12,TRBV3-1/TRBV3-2,ASSQDSRNSPLH
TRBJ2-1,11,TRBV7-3,ASSFDSYNEQF
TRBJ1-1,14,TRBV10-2,ASSESRGQGYTEAF
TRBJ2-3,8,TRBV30,AWNGDTQY
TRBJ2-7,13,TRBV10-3,AISESPSGKGEQY
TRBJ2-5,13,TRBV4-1,ASSQPSGSLETQY
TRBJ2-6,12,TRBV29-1,SVLAGAGANVLT
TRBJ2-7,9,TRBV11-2,ASSHRDRES
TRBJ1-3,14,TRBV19,ASSILRQNSGNTIY
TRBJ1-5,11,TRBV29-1,SVREGSNQPQH
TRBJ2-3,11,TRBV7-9,ASSLGFQDTQY
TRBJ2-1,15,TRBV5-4,ASSLGTSGGFYNEQF
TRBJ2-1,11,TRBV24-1,ATSDPNTAAEF
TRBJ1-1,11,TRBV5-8,ASSLEGVTEAF
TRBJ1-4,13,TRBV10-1,ASSEATGMDEKLF
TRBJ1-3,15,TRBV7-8,ASSLMAETSSGNTIY